This TCR beta chain was identified during a study of T cells in narcolepsy. Worth noting for this clone: The antigen is undetermined.

The assay was immunoSEQ multiplex PCR, and TCRdb's table has in-frame clones only and misses some. This table has some 30,000 clones, around 87% appearing once. General study findings and limits: Autoreactive clonotypes reportedly recurred in blood of same and different patients, not controls. Some memory CD4+ repertoires had no autoreactive clone sequences. Comparing one patient's CSF and blood CD4+ clonotypes highlighted HCRT- and TRIB2-specific autoreactive clonotypes.

Unmatched junction bases numbered 5, after V lost 3 bases and J lost 2 bases. There are 15 residues in the CDR3. Germline V gives CDR1 SGHNT, CDR2 YENEEA. This sequence originates from a human donor in good health. The chain links TRBV11-3 to TRBJ2-3, with 7 bases aligning to TRBD2. Sequenced sample: memory (CD45RA-) CD4+ T cells from blood. CDR3 nucleotide sequence: TGTGCCAGCAGCTTGGGGACTATAATCACAGATACGCAGTATTTT. It specifies CASSLGTIITDTQYF.